The subject of this entry is one TCR beta chain. Its antigen is currently unknown. With 8 bases removed from V and 7 bases from J, the gap between germline ends came to 18 bases. This CDR3 has 13 amino acids. CDR1 and CDR2 (germline): SGHVS, FQNEAQ. This sample is drawn from a study of T cell clonotyping in hematopoietic cell transplantation. Across the whole study: Recipient samples before transplant were obtained post-cytoreduction.

The data were produced by immunoSEQ multiplex PCR, yet TCRdb's version contains in-frame clones alone and is incomplete. This sample has about 76,000 clones; about 96% occur once, and the top ten carry under 2%. Study-wide results and limits: Recipient TCR diversity dropped after transplant; expanded clonotypes rose from day 30 to 180. At the given depth, recipient repertoires were over 95% de novo clonotypes.

As for time point: recipient sample about 28 days before transplant, after cytoreduction. The source material was peripheral blood mononuclear cells, sampled before stem cell transplant. V is TRBV7-8 and J is TRBJ2-7; no clear D gene. The receptor was derived from a woman between 50 and 59 years old with acute myeloid leukemia. Some clones in this sample may be carry-over from other donors' samples. CDR3 DNA: TGTGCCAGCTCCCCATTAGGGATCGGGGAGCAGTACTTC. It translates to CASSPLGIGEQYF.